The 21 T cell receptor beta chains presented below share a single source sample, sequenced in a study of T-cell memory formation after mild COVID-19. TCRdb re-analysed the 5' RACE reads in MiXCR, keeping a single row per CDR3 protein. The sample has about 400,000 distinct CDR3 sequences; 13% to 15% are singletons. The sequencing sample was made of PBMCs or a T cell subset sorted from them (not recorded which). All receptors derive from a man aged 18 to 29 who had mild COVID-19 (a few samples of this study predate the infection). Cell type and time point are not known.

This clonotype was found many times. The V and J genes are TRBV4-2 and TRBJ2-5; D tentatively fits TRBD1 or TRBD2 (5 bases each). CDR1 is LGHNA, CDR2 YNFKEQ, per germline. This CDR3 has 14 amino acids. V lost 4 bases and J 9 bases, leaving 18 bases between the germline ends. CDR3 DNA sequence: TGTGCCAGCAGCCCCGAGGGGACGCAGGTGGCCCAGTACTTC. Translation gives CASSPEGTQVAQYF.

The CDR3 region is CASTPSRGQETQYF. For the CDR3, the DNA is TGTGCCAGCACCCCAAGTCGGGGCCAAGAGACCCAGTACTTC. The chain uses TRBV6-1 and TRBJ2-5; maybe TRBD2 (5 bases). V lost 7 bases and J 1 base, leaving 13 bases between the germline ends. CDR3 length: 14 amino acids. Germline V lookup: CDR1 MNHNS, CDR2 SASEGT.

This clonotype has a single count. The chain employs TRBV24-1 and TRBJ1-4; no reliable D call. The germline V gene encodes CDR1 KGHDR and CDR2 SFDVKD. The CDR3 extends over 13 amino acids. Between the trimmed V and J ends, which lost 4 bases and 15 bases, there was a span of 17 bases. The CDR3 nucleotides are TGTGCCACCAGTGACCCCGGCCCAGGAAGGTTGTTTTTT. Protein: CATSDPGPGRLFF.

There are a few counts of this clonotype. The chain uses TRBV7-2 and TRBJ1-1; D gene uncertain. CDR1 is SGHTA and CDR2 is FQGNSA in the germline V gene. V was shortened by 2 bases and J by 2 bases, with 12 bases between the two germline ends. The CDR3 loop spans 15 amino acids. The CDR3 DNA follows: TGTGCCAGCAGCTTAAGTGCAGCAAGAAACACTGAAGCTTTCTTT. It specifies CASSLSAARNTEAFF.

This clonotype was seen a few times. The chain couples TRBV20-1 to TRBJ2-2; 9 nucleotides align to TRBD1. J lost 6 bases, V lost 0 bases, and 2 bases had no gene match. Germline lookup yields CDR1 DFQATT and CDR2 SNEGSKA (reference sequence). This CDR3 has 14 amino acids. The CDR3, as DNA: TGCAGTGCTAGAGAACAGGGGGCCCCCGGGGAGCTGTTTTTT. Protein sequence: CSAREQGAPGELFF.

The chain has TRBV7-2 and TRBJ1-1; D gene unclear. V was clipped by 5 bases and J by 11 bases, with 18 bases between them. Per the germline V gene, CDR1 is SGHTA and CDR2 is FQGNSA. The CDR3 is made up of 13 amino acids. The DNA for the CDR3 is TGTGCCAGCAGCCTAAGTGCGGTCCCGGGGGCTTTCTTT. This codes for CASSLSAVPGAFF.

The CDR3 coding sequence is TGCAGTGCTAGCGGCATGGGAAAAGAGACCCAGTACTTC. It specifies CSASGMGKETQYF. This sequence joins TRBV20-1 and TRBJ2-5; D unclear. Germline V lookup: CDR1 DFQATT, CDR2 SNEGSKA (reference sequence). The CDR3 is made up of 13 amino acids. The germline V and J ends were trimmed by 3 bases and 3 bases, with 11 bases remaining between them.

The chain employs TRBV20-1 and TRBJ2-1; TRBD2 might be the D (5 bases). V lost 3 bases and J lost 6, with 12 bases in between. Germline CDR1 and CDR2: DFQATT and SNEGSKA (reference sequence). The CDR3 is 13 amino acids. The CDR3 DNA sequence: TGCAGTGCTAGTATCCAGGCGGGCAATGAGCAGTTCTTC. The encoded protein is CSASIQAGNEQFF.

J is TRBJ1-6 and V is TRBV19, with TRBD1 as a possible D gene (6 bases). From germline, CDR1 is LNHDA and CDR2 SQIVND (reference sequence). The CDR3 runs 14 residues. V dropped 6 bases and J dropped 10 bases, with 16 bases sitting between them. The CDR3 region has the DNA TGTGCCAGTAGCCTTGGGGGGGCTCACTCACCCCTCCACTTT. It codes for CASSLGGAHSPLHF.

This clonotype was seen ten or more times. The rearrangement links TRBV5-1 to TRBJ1-1; no reliable D call. Germline values: CDR1 SGHRS, CDR2 YFSETQ. Trimming took 2 bases from V and 5 from J, leaving 10 bases between them. There are 13 residues in the CDR3. The CDR3: CASSFVVGTEAFF. CDR3 DNA: TGCGCCAGCAGCTTCGTGGTAGGGACTGAAGCTTTCTTT.

The J gene is TRBJ1-1, the V gene TRBV7-9; D ambiguous. V lost 0 bases and J lost 0, with 5 bases in between. This CDR3 has 14 amino acids. Germline V lookup: CDR1 SEHNR, CDR2 FQNEAQ (reference sequence). The CDR3 loop is CASSLALMNTEAFF. The CDR3, as DNA: TGTGCCAGCAGCTTAGCTTTGATGAACACTGAAGCTTTCTTT.

The table lists this clonotype with many counts. The chain joins TRBV5-1 to TRBJ1-5, with 10 positions matching TRBD1. This CDR3 is built from 15 residues. Trimming cost V 5 bases and J 4 bases; bases outside gene matches: 6. Germline CDR1 SGHRS, CDR2 YFSETQ. The CDR3 loop is CASREGTGENQPQHF. CDR3 sequence (DNA): TGCGCCAGCAGAGAGGGGACAGGGGAAAATCAGCCCCAGCATTTT.

There are many counts of this clonotype. The J gene is TRBJ1-4, the V gene TRBV5-1; 7 positions match TRBD1. The germline V gene has CDR1 SGHRS and CDR2 YFSETQ. CDR3 length equals 14 residues. V lost 2 bases to trimming and J lost 4 bases; unmatched junction nucleotides: 2. The chain's CDR3 is CASSFGTDNEKLFF. The CDR3 DNA is TGCGCCAGCAGCTTCGGGACAGATAATGAAAAACTGTTTTTT.

This clonotype has a handful of counts. The V call is TRBV3-1, the J call TRBJ1-5; TRBD1 might be the D (6 bases). V was trimmed by 4 bases and J by 4 bases, leaving 14 bases between them. Germline V gene data show CDR1 as LGHDT and CDR2 as YNNKEL (reference sequence). The CDR3 spans 15 residues. The DNA for the CDR3 is TGTGCCAGCAGCCTAGGCAGGGGTGGGAATCAGCCCCAGCATTTT. Translation: CASSLGRGGNQPQHF. The full variable domain, rest sourced from reference TRBV3-1 and TRBJ1-5, is DTAVSQTPKYLVTQMGNDKSIKCEQNLGHDTMYWYKQDSKKFLKIMFSYNNKELIINETVPNRFSPKSPDKAHLNLHINSLELGDSAVYFCASSLGRGGNQPQHFGDGTRLSIL.

There are a few counts of this clonotype. The rearrangement uses TRBV24-1 and TRBJ1-2; the match to TRBD1 covers 7 bases. Per germline, CDR1 KGHDR and CDR2 SFDVKD. The CDR3 runs to 14 residues. Trimming cost V 3 bases and J 8 bases; bases outside gene matches: 8. CDR3 in amino acids: CATSDTDRFCGYTF. CDR3 coding DNA: TGTGCCACCAGTGATACGGACAGGTTTTGCGGCTACACCTTC.

The J gene is TRBJ2-5, the V gene TRBV4-1; either TRBD1 or TRBD2 may supply D (5 bases each). The V and J ends lost 7 bases and 10 bases respectively, with 19 bases between them. This CDR3 comprises 13 residues. In germline, CDR1 is MGHRA, CDR2 YSYEKL. CDR3 region: CASTSSIGTDQYF. CDR3 DNA: TGCGCCAGCACCTCATCCATCGGGACCGACCAGTACTTC.

This clonotype was observed a few times. V is TRBV18 and J is TRBJ2-2; TRBD1 might be the D (6 bases). This CDR3 spans 16 amino acids. V was pared by 2 bases and J by 5 bases, with 15 bases between. CDR1 KGHSH and CDR2 LQKENI come from the germline V gene. This CDR3 is CASSPNGQFGTGELFF. The DNA of the CDR3 is TGTGCCAGCTCACCAAACGGACAGTTTGGTACCGGGGAGCTGTTTTTT.

The chain joins TRBV18 to TRBJ1-2; D is uncertain. The CDR3 is made up of 12 amino acids. V dropped 0 bases and J dropped 10 bases, with 9 bases sitting between them. Germline CDR1 reads KGHSH; CDR2 reads LQKENI. The CDR3: CASSPPSGIYTF. CDR3 in DNA: TGTGCCAGCTCACCACCGAGCGGGATCTACACCTTC.

The V call is TRBV21-1, the J call TRBJ2-7; TRBD2, the table's D call, lacks a check against the DNA. TRBV21-1 is marked as a pseudogene. The CDR3 spans 14 residues. Written as DNA, the CDR3 is TGTGCCAGCAGCAAAGGGACTCGTTCCTACGAGCAGTACGTC. This encodes CASSKGTRSYEQYV.

This clonotype was detected ten times or more. The CDR3 DNA reads as TGTGCCAGCAGTTACTCTCCGAGGGTTATTACCGGGGAGCTGTTTTTT. Its protein is CASSYSPRVITGELFF. This sequence joins TRBV6-5 and TRBJ2-2; the D gene is possibly TRBD2 (5 bases). The CDR3 sequence is 16 residues long. V lost 0 bases, J lost 5 bases, and 13 bases lay in between. Germline CDR1 and CDR2: MNHEY and SVGAGI.

This clonotype was recorded a few times. CDR3 coding DNA: TGTGCCAGCAGACCGAACCACAGGGGAGAGCAAGAGACCCAGTACTTC. Residues: CASRPNHRGEQETQYF. The rearrangement uses TRBV28 and TRBJ2-5; the match to TRBD1 covers 7 bases. CDR1 is MDHEN, CDR2 SYDVKM, per germline. CDR3 size: 16 residues. The ends lost 6 bases at V and 2 bases at J; junction bases unmatched: 12. Together with reference TRBV28 and TRBJ2-5, the CDR3 gives the full variable domain: DVKVTQSSRYLVKRTGEKVFLECVQDMDHENMFWYRQDPGLGLRLIYFSYDVKMKEKGDIPEGYSVSREKKERFSLILESASTNQTSMYLCASRPNHRGEQETQYFGPGTRLLVL.